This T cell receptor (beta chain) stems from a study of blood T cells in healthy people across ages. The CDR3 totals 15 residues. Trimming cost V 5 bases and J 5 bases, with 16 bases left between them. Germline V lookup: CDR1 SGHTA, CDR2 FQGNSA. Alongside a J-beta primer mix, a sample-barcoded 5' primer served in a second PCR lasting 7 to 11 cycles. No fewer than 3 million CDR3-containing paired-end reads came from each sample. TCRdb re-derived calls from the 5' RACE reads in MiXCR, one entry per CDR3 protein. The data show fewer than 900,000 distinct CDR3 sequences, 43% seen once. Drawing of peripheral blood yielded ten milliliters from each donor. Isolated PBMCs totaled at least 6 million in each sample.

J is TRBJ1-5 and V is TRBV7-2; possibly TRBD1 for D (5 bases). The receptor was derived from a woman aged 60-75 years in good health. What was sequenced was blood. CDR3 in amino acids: CASSPQGGSDQPQHF. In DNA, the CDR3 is TGTGCCAGCAGCCCTCAGGGAGGGTCGGATCAGCCCCAGCATTTT.